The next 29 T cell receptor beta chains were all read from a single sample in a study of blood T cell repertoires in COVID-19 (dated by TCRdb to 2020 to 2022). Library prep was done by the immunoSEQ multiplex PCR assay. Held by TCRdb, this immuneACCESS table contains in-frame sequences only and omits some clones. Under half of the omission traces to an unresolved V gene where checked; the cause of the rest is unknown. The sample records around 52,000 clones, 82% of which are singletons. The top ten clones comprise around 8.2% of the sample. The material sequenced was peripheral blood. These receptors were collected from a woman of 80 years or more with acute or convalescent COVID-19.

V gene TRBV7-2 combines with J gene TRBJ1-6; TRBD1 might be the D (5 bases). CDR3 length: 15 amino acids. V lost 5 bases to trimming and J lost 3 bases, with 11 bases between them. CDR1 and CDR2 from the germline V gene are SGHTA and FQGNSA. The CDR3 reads CASSPDRNYNSPLHF. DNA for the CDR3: TGTGCCAGCAGCCCAGACAGAAACTATAATTCACCCCTCCACTTT.

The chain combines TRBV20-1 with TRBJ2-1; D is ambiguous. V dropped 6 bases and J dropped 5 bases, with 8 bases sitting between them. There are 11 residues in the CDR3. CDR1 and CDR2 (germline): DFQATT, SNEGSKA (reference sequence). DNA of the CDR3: TGCAGTGCCCACAGAAACAATGAGCAGTTCTTC. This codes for CSAHRNNEQFF.

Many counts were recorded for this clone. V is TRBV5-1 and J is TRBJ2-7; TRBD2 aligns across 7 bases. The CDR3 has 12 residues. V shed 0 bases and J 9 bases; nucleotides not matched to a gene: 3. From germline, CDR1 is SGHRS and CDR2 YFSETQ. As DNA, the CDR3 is TGCGCCAGCAGCTTGGGAGCGGGACGGCAGTACTTC. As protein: CASSLGAGRQYF.

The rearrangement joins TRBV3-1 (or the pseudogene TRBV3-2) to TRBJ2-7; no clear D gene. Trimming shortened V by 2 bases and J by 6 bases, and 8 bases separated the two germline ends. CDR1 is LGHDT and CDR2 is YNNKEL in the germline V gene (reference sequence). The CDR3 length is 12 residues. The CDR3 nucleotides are TGTGCCAGCAGCCAACCCTCAGGCGAGCAGTACTTC. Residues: CASSQPSGEQYF.

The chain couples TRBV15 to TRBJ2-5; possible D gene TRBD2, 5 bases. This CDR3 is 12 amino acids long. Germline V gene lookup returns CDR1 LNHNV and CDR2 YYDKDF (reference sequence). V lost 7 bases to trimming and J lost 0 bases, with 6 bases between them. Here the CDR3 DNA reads TGTGCCACCACCGGGGACCAAGAGACCCAGTACTTC. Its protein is CATTGDQETQYF. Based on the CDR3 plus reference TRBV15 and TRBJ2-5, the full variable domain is DAMVIQNPRYQVTQFGKPVTLSCSQTLNHNVMYWYQQKSSQAPKLLFHYYDKDFNNEADTPDNFQSRRPNTSFCFLDIRSPGLGDTAMYLCATTGDQETQYFGPGTRLLVL.

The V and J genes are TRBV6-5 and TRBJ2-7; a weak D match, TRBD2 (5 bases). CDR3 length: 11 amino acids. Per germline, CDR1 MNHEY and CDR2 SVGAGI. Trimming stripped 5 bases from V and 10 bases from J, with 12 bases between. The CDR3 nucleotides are TGTGCCAGCAGTAAGGCCAGGACTCAGTACTTC. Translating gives CASSKARTQYF.

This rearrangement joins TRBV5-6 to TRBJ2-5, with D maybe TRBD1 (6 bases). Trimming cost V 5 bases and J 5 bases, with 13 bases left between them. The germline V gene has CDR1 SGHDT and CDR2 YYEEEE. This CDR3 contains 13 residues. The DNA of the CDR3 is TGTGCCAGCAGTCAATGGGGGCGGGAGACCCAGTACTTC. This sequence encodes CASSQWGRETQYF. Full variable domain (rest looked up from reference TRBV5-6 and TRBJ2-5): DAGVTQSPTHLIKTRGQQVTLRCSPKSGHDTVSWYQQALGQGPQFIFQYYEEEERQRGNFPDRFSGHQFPNYSSELNVNALLLGDSALYLCASSQWGRETQYFGPGTRLLVL.

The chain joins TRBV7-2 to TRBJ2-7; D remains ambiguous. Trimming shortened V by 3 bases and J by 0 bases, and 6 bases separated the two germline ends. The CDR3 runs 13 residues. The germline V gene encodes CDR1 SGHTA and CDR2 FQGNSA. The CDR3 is CASSFSFSYEQYF. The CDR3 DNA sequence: TGTGCCAGCAGCTTTAGTTTCTCCTACGAGCAGTACTTC.

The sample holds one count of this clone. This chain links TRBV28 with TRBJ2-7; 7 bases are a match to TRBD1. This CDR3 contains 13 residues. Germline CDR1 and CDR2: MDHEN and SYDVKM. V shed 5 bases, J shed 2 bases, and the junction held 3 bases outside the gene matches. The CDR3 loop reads CASSPGQPYEQYF. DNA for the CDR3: TGTGCCAGCAGTCCGGGACAGCCCTACGAGCAGTACTTC.

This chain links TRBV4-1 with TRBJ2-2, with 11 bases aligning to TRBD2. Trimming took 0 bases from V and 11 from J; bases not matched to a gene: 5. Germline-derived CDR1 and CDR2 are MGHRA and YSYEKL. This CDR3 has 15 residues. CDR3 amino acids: CASSQEKLAGVELFF. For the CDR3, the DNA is TGCGCCAGCAGCCAAGAAAAACTAGCGGGAGTAGAGCTGTTTTTT.

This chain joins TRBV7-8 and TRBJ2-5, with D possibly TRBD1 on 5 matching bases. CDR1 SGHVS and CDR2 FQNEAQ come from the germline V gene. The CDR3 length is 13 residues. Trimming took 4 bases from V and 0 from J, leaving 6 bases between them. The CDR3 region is CASSSGHQETQYF. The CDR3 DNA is TGTGCCAGCAGCTCAGGGCACCAAGAGACCCAGTACTTC. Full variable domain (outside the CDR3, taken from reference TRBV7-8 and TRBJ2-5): GAGVSQSPRYKVAKRGQDVALRCDPISGHVSLFWYQQALGQGPEFLTYFQNEAQLDKSGLPSDRFFAERPEGSVSTLKIQRTQQEDSAVYLCASSSGHQETQYFGPGTRLLVL.

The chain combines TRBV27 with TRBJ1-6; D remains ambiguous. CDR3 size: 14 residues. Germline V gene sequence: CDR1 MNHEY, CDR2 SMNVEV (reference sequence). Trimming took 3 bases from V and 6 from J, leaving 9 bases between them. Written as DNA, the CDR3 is TGTGCCAGCAGTTTTGGGCAGCCTAATTCACCCCTCCACTTT. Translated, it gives CASSFGQPNSPLHF.

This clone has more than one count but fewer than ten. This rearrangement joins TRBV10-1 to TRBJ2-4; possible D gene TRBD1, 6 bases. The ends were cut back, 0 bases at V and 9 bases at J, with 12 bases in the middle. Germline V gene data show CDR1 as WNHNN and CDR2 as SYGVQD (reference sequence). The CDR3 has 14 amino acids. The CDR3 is CASSESGGGGIQYF. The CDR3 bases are TGCGCCAGCAGTGAGTCGGGTGGGGGCGGCATTCAGTACTTC.

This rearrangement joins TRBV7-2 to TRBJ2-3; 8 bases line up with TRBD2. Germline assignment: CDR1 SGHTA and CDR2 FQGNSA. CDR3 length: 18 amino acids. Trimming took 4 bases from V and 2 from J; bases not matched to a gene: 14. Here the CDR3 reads CASSSLAGGNPFTDTQYF. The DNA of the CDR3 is TGTGCCAGCAGCTCTCTTGCGGGGGGCAACCCCTTCACAGATACGCAGTATTTT.

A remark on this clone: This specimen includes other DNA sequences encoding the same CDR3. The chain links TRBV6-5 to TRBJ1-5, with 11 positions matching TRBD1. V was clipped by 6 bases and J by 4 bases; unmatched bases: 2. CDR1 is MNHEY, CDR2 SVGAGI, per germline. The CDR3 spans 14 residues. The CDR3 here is CASSRDRGNQPQHF. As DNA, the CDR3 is TGTGCCAGCAGCCGGGACAGGGGGAATCAGCCCCAGCATTTT.

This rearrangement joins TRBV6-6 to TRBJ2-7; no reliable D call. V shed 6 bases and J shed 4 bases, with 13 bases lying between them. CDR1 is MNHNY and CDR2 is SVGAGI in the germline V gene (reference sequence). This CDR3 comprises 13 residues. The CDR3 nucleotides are TGTGCCAGCAGCGGCACAGAAATGTACGAGCAGTACTTC. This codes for CASSGTEMYEQYF.

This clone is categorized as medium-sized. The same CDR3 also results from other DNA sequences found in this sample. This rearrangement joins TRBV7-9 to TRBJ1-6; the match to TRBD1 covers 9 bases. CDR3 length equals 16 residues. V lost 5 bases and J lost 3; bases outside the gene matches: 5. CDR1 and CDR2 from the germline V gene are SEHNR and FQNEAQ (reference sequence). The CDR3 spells CASSLGQGFYNSPLHF. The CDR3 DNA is TGTGCCAGCAGCCTGGGACAGGGATTCTATAATTCACCCCTCCACTTT.

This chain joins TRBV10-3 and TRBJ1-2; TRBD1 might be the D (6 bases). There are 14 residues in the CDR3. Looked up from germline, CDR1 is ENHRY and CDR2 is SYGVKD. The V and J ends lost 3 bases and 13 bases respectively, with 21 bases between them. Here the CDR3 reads CAISDGGRQGYATF. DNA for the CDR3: TGTGCCATCAGTGATGGTGGTCGTCAGGGGTACGCCACCTTC.

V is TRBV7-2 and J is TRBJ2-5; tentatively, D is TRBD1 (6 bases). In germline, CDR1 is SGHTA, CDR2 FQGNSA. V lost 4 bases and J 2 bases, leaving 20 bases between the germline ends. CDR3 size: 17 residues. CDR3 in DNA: TGTGCCAGCAGCTCCCCCCTCGGGACACCGGAACAAGAGACCCAGTACTTC. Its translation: CASSSPLGTPEQETQYF.

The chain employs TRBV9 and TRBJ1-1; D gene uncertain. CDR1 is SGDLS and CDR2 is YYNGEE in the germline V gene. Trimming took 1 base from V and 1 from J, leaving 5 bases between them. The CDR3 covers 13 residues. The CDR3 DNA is TGTGCCAGCAGCGTAAGACAGAACACTGAAGCTTTCTTT. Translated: CASSVRQNTEAFF. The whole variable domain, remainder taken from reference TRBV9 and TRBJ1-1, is DSGVTQTPKHLITATGQRVTLRCSPRSGDLSVYWYQQSLDQGLQFLIQYYNGEERAKGNILERFSAQQFPDLHSELNLSSLELGDSALYFCASSVRQNTEAFFGQGTRLTVV.

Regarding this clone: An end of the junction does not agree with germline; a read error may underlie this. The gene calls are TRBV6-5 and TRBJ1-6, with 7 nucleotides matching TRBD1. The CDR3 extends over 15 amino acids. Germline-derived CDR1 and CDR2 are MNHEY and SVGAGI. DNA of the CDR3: TGTGCCAGCAGTAACTCCGGGACAGTTAATTCACCCCTCCACTTT. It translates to CASSNSGTVNSPLHF.

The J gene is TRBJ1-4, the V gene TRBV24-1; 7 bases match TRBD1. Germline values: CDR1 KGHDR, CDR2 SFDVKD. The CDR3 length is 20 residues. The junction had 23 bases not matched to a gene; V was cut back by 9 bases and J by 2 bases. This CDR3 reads CATPRGRGGKGGATNEKLFF. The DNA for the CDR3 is TGTGCCACCCCCCGAGGCAGAGGGGGCAAGGGGGGTGCCACTAATGAAAAACTGTTTTTT.

CDR3 in amino acids: CASSHDTGISSGANVLTF. The CDR3 region has the DNA TGCGCCAGCAGTCACGATACAGGGATTAGCTCTGGGGCCAACGTCCTGACTTTC. The V call is TRBV23-1, the J call TRBJ2-6, with a possible D match to TRBD1 (6 bases). TRBV23-1 is an open reading frame, and its role is uncertain. This CDR3 comprises 18 residues. Trimming cost V 3 bases and J 0 bases, with 15 bases left between them.

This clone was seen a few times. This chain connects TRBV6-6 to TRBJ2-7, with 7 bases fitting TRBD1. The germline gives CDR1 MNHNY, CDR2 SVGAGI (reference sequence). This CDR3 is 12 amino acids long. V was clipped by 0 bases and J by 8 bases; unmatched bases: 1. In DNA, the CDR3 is TGTGCCAGCAGTTACTCGGACAGGAAGCAGTACTTC. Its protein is CASSYSDRKQYF.

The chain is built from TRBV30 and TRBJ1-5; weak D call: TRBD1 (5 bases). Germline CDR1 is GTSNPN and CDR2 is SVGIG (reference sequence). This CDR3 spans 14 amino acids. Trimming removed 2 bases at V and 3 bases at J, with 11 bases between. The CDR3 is CAWSLGAFNQPQHF. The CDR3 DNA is TGTGCCTGGAGTTTAGGGGCCTTCAATCAGCCCCAGCATTTT.

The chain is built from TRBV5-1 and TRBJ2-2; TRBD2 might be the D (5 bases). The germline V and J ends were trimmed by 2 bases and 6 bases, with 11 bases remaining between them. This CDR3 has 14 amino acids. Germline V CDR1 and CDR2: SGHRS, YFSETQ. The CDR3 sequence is CASSFRTGAGELFF. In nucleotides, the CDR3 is TGCGCCAGCAGCTTCCGGACTGGGGCCGGGGAGCTGTTTTTT.

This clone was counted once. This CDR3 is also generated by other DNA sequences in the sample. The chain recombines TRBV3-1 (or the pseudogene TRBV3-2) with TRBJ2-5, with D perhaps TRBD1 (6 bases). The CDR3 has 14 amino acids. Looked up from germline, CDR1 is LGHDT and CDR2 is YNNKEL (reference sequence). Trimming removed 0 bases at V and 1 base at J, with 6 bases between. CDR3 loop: CASSQDRGQETQYF. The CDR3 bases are TGTGCCAGCAGCCAAGACAGGGGCCAAGAGACCCAGTACTTC.

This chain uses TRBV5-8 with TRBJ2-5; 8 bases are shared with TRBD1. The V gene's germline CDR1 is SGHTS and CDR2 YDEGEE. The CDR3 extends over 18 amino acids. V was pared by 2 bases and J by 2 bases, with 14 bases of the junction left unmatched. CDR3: CASSFGRGWTGKQETQYF. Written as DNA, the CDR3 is TGTGCCAGCAGCTTCGGCCGTGGGTGGACAGGGAAGCAAGAGACCCAGTACTTC. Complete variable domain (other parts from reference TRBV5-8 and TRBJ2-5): EAGVTQSPTHLIKTRGQQATLRCSPISGHTSVYWYQQALGLGLQFLLWYDEGEERNRGNFPPRFSGRQFPNYSSELNVNALELEDSALYLCASSFGRGWTGKQETQYFGPGTRLLVL.

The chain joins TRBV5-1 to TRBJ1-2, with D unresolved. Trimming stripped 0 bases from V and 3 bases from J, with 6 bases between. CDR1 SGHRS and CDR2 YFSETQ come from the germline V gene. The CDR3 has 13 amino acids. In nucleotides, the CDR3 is TGCGCCAGCAGCTTGGGCAGTCACTATGGCTACACCTTC. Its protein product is CASSLGSHYGYTF.